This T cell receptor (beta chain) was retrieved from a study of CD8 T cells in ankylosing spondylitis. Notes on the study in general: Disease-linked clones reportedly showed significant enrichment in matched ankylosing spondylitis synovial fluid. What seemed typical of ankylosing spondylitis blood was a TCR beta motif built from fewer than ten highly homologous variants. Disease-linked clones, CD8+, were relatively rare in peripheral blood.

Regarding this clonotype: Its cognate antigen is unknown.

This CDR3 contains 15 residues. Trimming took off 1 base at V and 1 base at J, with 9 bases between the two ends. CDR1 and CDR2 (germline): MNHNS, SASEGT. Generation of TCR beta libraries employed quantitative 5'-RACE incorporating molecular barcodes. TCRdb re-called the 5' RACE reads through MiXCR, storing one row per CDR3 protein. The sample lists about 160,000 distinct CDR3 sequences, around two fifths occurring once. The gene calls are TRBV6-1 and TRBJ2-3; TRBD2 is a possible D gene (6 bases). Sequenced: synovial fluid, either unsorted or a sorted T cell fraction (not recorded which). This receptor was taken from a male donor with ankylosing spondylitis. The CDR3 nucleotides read TGTGCCAGCAGTGAAGTTCCGGGGGGCACAGATACGCAGTATTTT. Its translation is CASSEVPGGTDTQYF.